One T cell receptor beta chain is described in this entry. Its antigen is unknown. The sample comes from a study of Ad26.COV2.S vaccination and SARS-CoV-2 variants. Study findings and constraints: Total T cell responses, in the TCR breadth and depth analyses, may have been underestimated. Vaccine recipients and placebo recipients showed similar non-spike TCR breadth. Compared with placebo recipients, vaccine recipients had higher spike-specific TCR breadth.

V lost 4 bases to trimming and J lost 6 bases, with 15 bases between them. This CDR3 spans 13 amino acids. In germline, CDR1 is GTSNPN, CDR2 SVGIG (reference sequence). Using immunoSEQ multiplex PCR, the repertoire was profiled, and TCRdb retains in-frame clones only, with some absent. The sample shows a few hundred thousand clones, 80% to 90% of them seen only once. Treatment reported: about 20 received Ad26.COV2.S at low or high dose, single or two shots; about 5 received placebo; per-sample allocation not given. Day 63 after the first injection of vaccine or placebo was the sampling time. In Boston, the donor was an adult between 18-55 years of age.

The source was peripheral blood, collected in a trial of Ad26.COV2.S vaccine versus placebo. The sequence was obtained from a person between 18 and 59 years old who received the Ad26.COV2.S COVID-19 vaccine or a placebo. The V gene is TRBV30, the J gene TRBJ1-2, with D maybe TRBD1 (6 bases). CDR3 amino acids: CAWTNRVLNGYTF. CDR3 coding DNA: TGTGCCTGGACAAACAGGGTTTTAAATGGCTACACCTTC.